The 30 T cell receptor beta chains reported below all come from one sample, sequenced in a study of blood T cell repertoires in COVID-19. Libraries were prepared by immunoSEQ multiplex PCR; TCRdb keeps only in-frame clonotypes and omits some of them. Seen here are 25,000 or so clones, approximately 85% observed once, and the top ten hold 20% to 25%. What was sequenced was peripheral blood. These receptors came from an older man in a cohort sampled during active COVID-19.

This sequence joins TRBV6-1 and TRBJ2-2; 8 nucleotides agree with TRBD1. CDR3 length: 16 residues. Germline loops: CDR1 MNHNS, CDR2 SASEGT. The V segment lost 3 bases and the J segment 2 bases; nucleotides outside the gene matches: 5. The CDR3: CASSEWTGRNTGELFF. The DNA of the CDR3 is TGTGCCAGCAGTGAGTGGACAGGGAGAAACACCGGGGAGCTGTTTTTT.

The table lists this clone with a count of one. This chain uses TRBV6-2 or TRBV6-3 with TRBJ2-7; 8 bases line up with TRBD1. Trimming removed 5 bases from V and 2 bases from J; junction bases left unmatched: 11. The germline V gene has CDR1 MNHEY and CDR2 SVGEGT. The CDR3 is 16 residues long. CDR3 DNA: TGTGCCAGCAGTCGAGTTCCACAGGGGGGAGCCTACGAGCAGTACTTC. It specifies CASSRVPQGGAYEQYF.

This clone was seen just once. The gene calls are TRBV6-5 and TRBJ2-5; D might be TRBD2 (6 bases). This CDR3 spans 15 amino acids. The germline V gene has CDR1 MNHEY and CDR2 SVGAGI. The ends were cut back, 0 bases at V and 3 bases at J, with 11 bases in the middle. The chain's CDR3 is CASSYSSRGKETQYF. CDR3 DNA: TGTGCCAGCAGTTACTCGAGCCGCGGGAAAGAGACCCAGTACTTC.

The chain couples TRBV19 to TRBJ2-1; possibly TRBD2 for D (5 bases). This CDR3 spans 16 amino acids. V shed 3 bases and J shed 3 bases, with 15 bases lying between them. The germline gives CDR1 LNHDA, CDR2 SQIVND (reference sequence). CDR3 DNA sequence: TGTGCCAGTAGTATTCCGTTGAGCGGCTACTACAATGAGCAGTTCTTC. Translated: CASSIPLSGYYNEQFF. The complete variable domain, with remaining parts taken from reference TRBV19 and TRBJ2-1, reads DGGITQSPKYLFRKEGQNVTLSCEQNLNHDAMYWYRQDPGQGLRLIYYSQIVNDFQKGDIAEGYSVSREKKESFPLTVTSAQKNPTAFYLCASSIPLSGYYNEQFFGPGTRLTVL.

This chain uses TRBV6-1 with TRBJ1-3, with 8 positions matching TRBD1. Trimming cost V 1 base and J 3 bases; bases outside gene matches: 5. Germline lookup yields CDR1 MNHNS and CDR2 SASEGT. CDR3 size: 16 residues. The CDR3, as DNA: TGTGCCAGCAGTGAAGGACAGGGGAGTTTTGGAAACACCATATATTTT. It yields the protein CASSEGQGSFGNTIYF.

The chain is built from TRBV5-1 and TRBJ2-6, with TRBD1 matching over 8 bases. CDR1 SGHRS and CDR2 YFSETQ come from the germline V gene. The V gene end was trimmed by 0 bases and the J gene end by 0 bases; junction bases not matched to a gene: 2. The CDR3 runs to 17 residues. CDR3 sequence (DNA): TGCGCCAGCAGCTTGGGACAGGGGAGCTCTGGGGCCAACGTCCTGACTTTC. It translates to CASSLGQGSSGANVLTF.

The CDR3: CAISERGTGSSYNSPLHF. CDR3 in DNA: TGTGCCATCAGTGAGCGGGGGACAGGGAGCTCCTATAATTCACCCCTCCACTTT. The chain is built from TRBV10-3 and TRBJ1-6; the match to TRBD1 covers 9 bases. V was pared by 2 bases and J by 0 bases, with 5 bases of the junction left unmatched. Germline CDR1 and CDR2: ENHRY and SYGVKD. This CDR3 has 18 residues.

J is TRBJ2-5 and V is TRBV7-9; TRBD2 matches at 11 bases. CDR3 length: 16 amino acids. Germline assignment: CDR1 SEHNR and CDR2 FQNEAQ (reference sequence). V lost 5 bases to trimming and J lost 5 bases; unmatched junction nucleotides: 10. The CDR3 is CASSPRGTSGGETQYF. Here the CDR3 DNA reads TGTGCCAGCAGCCCCAGGGGGACTAGCGGCGGGGAGACCCAGTACTTC.

This clone was seen a handful of times. In nucleotides, the CDR3 is TGTGCCAGCAGCCTGGGGACAGGGGCGGTCTACGAGCAGTACTTC. Translated: CASSLGTGAVYEQYF. The J gene is TRBJ2-7, the V gene TRBV11-2, with TRBD1 matching over 10 bases. CDR3 length: 15 residues. Germline loops: CDR1 SGHAT, CDR2 FQNNGV. The V and J ends lost 5 bases and 3 bases, in that order; junction bases with no gene match: 7.

The V call is TRBV28, the J call TRBJ1-3; 10 nucleotides match TRBD1. Germline values: CDR1 MDHEN, CDR2 SYDVKM. CDR3 length: 15 residues. The ends lost 5 bases at V and 7 bases at J; junction bases unmatched: 8. The CDR3 sequence is CASSPWTGGMNTIYF. Written as DNA, the CDR3 is TGTGCCAGCAGTCCATGGACAGGGGGAATGAACACCATATATTTT.

The rearrangement joins TRBV6-1 to TRBJ1-5, with D unclear. Trimming shortened V by 1 base and J by 6 bases, and 10 bases separated the two germline ends. The CDR3 sequence is 14 residues long. In germline, CDR1 is MNHNS, CDR2 SASEGT. CDR3 sequence (DNA): TGTGCCAGCAGTGAAGGGGGAGGTGGTCAGCCCCAGCATTTT. Protein product: CASSEGGGGQPQHF.

The genes are TRBV18 and TRBJ1-3; D remains ambiguous. Trimming left V 3 bases short and J 0 bases short, with 15 bases between. The CDR3 totals 17 residues. CDR1 is KGHSH and CDR2 is LQKENI in the germline V gene. DNA of the CDR3: TGTGCCAGCTCACCGTCTCGGCGGGCCGCCTCTGGAAACACCATATATTTT. Its protein is CASSPSRRAASGNTIYF.

The V call is TRBV5-1, the J call TRBJ1-1; TRBD1 matches at 8 bases. CDR1 and CDR2 from the germline V gene are SGHRS and YFSETQ. This CDR3 has 14 residues. V lost 2 bases and J lost 5; bases outside the gene matches: 5. The CDR3 spells CASSLIQGGTEAFF. CDR3 DNA: TGCGCCAGCAGCTTAATACAGGGGGGGACTGAAGCTTTCTTT. Full variable domain (outside the CDR3, taken from reference TRBV5-1 and TRBJ1-1): KAGVTQTPRYLIKTRGQQVTLSCSPISGHRSVSWYQQTPGQGLQFLFEYFSETQRNKGNFPGRFSGRQFSNSRSEMNVSTLELGDSALYLCASSLIQGGTEAFFGQGTRLTVV.

The rearrangement uses TRBV7-8 and TRBJ2-1; TRBD2 agrees at 8 bases. J lost 10 bases, V lost 0 bases, and 17 bases had no gene match. CDR3 length: 18 residues. The germline V gene encodes CDR1 SGHVS and CDR2 FQNEAQ. The DNA for the CDR3 is TGTGCCAGCAGCTTAGCGCAAACTACATCGGGAGGGTTTAGGGAGCAGTTCTTC. This translates into CASSLAQTTSGGFREQFF.

V usage is TRBV18 and J usage is TRBJ1-6; no reliable D call. Germline V gene data show CDR1 as KGHSH and CDR2 as LQKENI. The CDR3 sequence is 13 residues long. The V gene lost 4 bases and the J gene lost 6 bases, with 7 bases spanning the gap. This CDR3 reads CASSRARNSPLHF. The CDR3 coding sequence is TGTGCCAGCTCACGGGCCCGTAATTCACCCCTCCACTTT.

The gene calls are TRBV5-1 and TRBJ2-2, with a tentative D call TRBD2 (6 bases). V lost 5 bases, J lost 6 bases, and 14 bases lay in between. The CDR3 is made up of 14 amino acids. CDR1 is SGHRS, CDR2 YFSETQ, per germline. CDR3 in amino acids: CASSGAGISGELFF. The CDR3 DNA reads as TGCGCCAGCAGTGGAGCGGGTATTTCCGGGGAGCTGTTTTTT.

The V call is TRBV3-1 (or the pseudogene TRBV3-2), the J call TRBJ2-4; the match to TRBD2 covers 8 bases. Germline V lookup: CDR1 LGHDT, CDR2 YNNKEL (reference sequence). With 1 base clipped from V and 6 bases from J, the junction kept 11 bases outside the gene matches. This CDR3 region has 17 residues. The chain's CDR3 is CASSQGAAGLVRNIQYF. The CDR3 bases are TGTGCCAGCAGCCAAGGGGCGGCGGGACTAGTCAGAAACATTCAGTACTTC.

The rearrangement joins TRBV19 to TRBJ2-3, with 14 bases identical to TRBD2. V trimming: 4 bases; J trimming: 1 base; junction bases outside the gene matches: 7. The CDR3 covers 18 residues. CDR1 is LNHDA, CDR2 SQIVND, per germline (reference sequence). For the CDR3, the DNA is TGTGCCAGTAGTAGGACTAGCGGGAGGACTCGCCGCACAGATACGCAGTATTTT. Translation: CASSRTSGRTRRTDTQYF. The complete variable domain, with remaining parts taken from reference TRBV19 and TRBJ2-3, reads DGGITQSPKYLFRKEGQNVTLSCEQNLNHDAMYWYRQDPGQGLRLIYYSQIVNDFQKGDIAEGYSVSREKKESFPLTVTSAQKNPTAFYLCASSRTSGRTRRTDTQYFGPGTRLTVL.

In DNA, the CDR3 is TGTGCCAGCAGCTTAGCGTCCGAGCCCCGCACAGATACGCAGTATTTT. Translated, it gives CASSLASEPRTDTQYF. V and J are TRBV7-2 and TRBJ2-3, with D unresolved. The CDR3 has 16 residues. The germline V gene encodes CDR1 SGHTA and CDR2 FQGNSA. V lost 0 bases and J 1 base, leaving 11 bases between the germline ends.

CDR3 sequence reads: CASSQAGLAVTGELFF. The CDR3 region has the DNA TGTGCCAGCAGCCAAGCCGGACTAGCAGTCACCGGGGAGCTGTTTTTT. The chain links TRBV3-1 (or the pseudogene TRBV3-2) to TRBJ2-2; 8 nucleotides line up with TRBD2. Germline values: CDR1 LGHDT, CDR2 YNNKEL (reference sequence). Trimming cost V 1 base and J 4 bases; bases outside gene matches: 5. The CDR3 runs 16 residues.

J is TRBJ2-1 and V is TRBV2; tentatively, D is TRBD2 (5 bases). This CDR3 is 13 amino acids long. Germline CDR1 reads SNHLY; CDR2 reads FYNNEI. V dropped 8 bases and J dropped 1 base, with 9 bases sitting between them. CDR3 nucleotides: TGTGCCAGCTCGGAGGAGTCCTACAATGAGCAGTTCTTC. This encodes CASSEESYNEQFF.

This chain connects TRBV18 to TRBJ1-6, with unresolved D. Germline CDR1 reads KGHSH; CDR2 reads LQKENI. V was shortened by 2 bases and J by 0 bases, with 17 bases between the two germline ends. The length of the CDR3 is 19 residues. Written as DNA, the CDR3 is TGTGCCAGCTCACCAGTCTACCAGGAAACCCTCTCCTATAATTCACCCCTCCACTTT. This encodes CASSPVYQETLSYNSPLHF.

The chain employs TRBV2 and TRBJ2-1, with 8 bases lining up with TRBD2. J gave up 6 bases and V 2 bases, and 6 bases lay outside the gene matches. CDR3 size: 15 residues. Germline-derived CDR1 and CDR2 are SNHLY and FYNNEI. CDR3 coding DNA: TGTGCCAGCAGTGAATTAGCGGGAATCGGCAATGAGCAGTTCTTC. Its protein product is CASSELAGIGNEQFF.

The chain has TRBV28 and TRBJ2-5; TRBD2 aligns across 10 bases. CDR1 and CDR2 (germline): MDHEN, SYDVKM. V shed 5 bases, J shed 3 bases, and the junction held 12 bases outside the gene matches. The CDR3 sequence is 17 residues long. The CDR3 sequence is CASSLRPSSGRKETQYF. CDR3 in DNA: TGTGCCAGCAGTCTACGTCCCTCTAGCGGGAGAAAAGAGACCCAGTACTTC.

J is TRBJ2-1 and V is TRBV9, with a possible D match to TRBD2 (6 bases). V was clipped by 1 base and J by 3 bases, with 8 bases between them. Germline V gene data show CDR1 as SGDLS and CDR2 as YYNGEE. CDR3 length: 14 residues. CDR3 DNA: TGTGCCAGCAGCGTAACTAGCAGCTACAATGAGCAGTTCTTC. It translates to CASSVTSSYNEQFF.

V and J are TRBV10-3 and TRBJ2-7; 7 nucleotides line up with TRBD1. The CDR3 covers 16 residues. V dropped 2 bases and J dropped 3; count of bases not matched to a gene: 10. Per germline, CDR1 ENHRY and CDR2 SYGVKD. CDR3 in amino acids: CAISETGVDRDYEQYF. The CDR3 nucleotides read TGTGCCATCAGTGAGACAGGAGTTGACAGGGACTACGAGCAGTACTTC.

The V call is TRBV5-1, the J call TRBJ2-1, with D possibly being TRBD1 (6 bases). The CDR3 is 15 amino acids. The ends were cut back, 2 bases at V and 2 bases at J, with 11 bases in the middle. The germline CDR1 and CDR2 sequences are SGHRS and YFSETQ. The CDR3 region is CASSLGQSPYNEQFF. The CDR3 DNA is TGCGCCAGCAGCTTAGGACAGAGTCCCTACAATGAGCAGTTCTTC. Full variable domain (outside the CDR3, taken from reference TRBV5-1 and TRBJ2-1): KAGVTQTPRYLIKTRGQQVTLSCSPISGHRSVSWYQQTPGQGLQFLFEYFSETQRNKGNFPGRFSGRQFSNSRSEMNVSTLELGDSALYLCASSLGQSPYNEQFFGPGTRLTVL.

The chain is built from TRBV4-3 and TRBJ2-3; maybe TRBD2 (7 bases). V was shortened by 3 bases and J by 2 bases, with 12 bases between the two germline ends. This CDR3 spans 15 amino acids. CDR1 and CDR2 (germline): LGHNA, YSLEER. CDR3 bases: TGCGCCAGCAGCCAGGCTGGGGGGGCCACAGATACGCAGTATTTT. This gives the protein CASSQAGGATDTQYF.

The V gene is TRBV7-2, the J gene TRBJ1-3; unclear D gene. Germline V gene data show CDR1 as SGHTA and CDR2 as FQGNSA. The CDR3 runs 15 residues. The V end was cut by 5 bases, the J end by 0 bases, with 11 bases between. CDR3 amino acids: CASSRRGGSGNTIYF. The CDR3, as DNA: TGTGCCAGCAGCCGCCGGGGAGGCTCTGGAAACACCATATATTTT.

The V gene is TRBV4-3, the J gene TRBJ2-7, with 7 positions matching TRBD1. Unmatched junction bases numbered 11, after V lost 1 base and J lost 2 bases. This CDR3 is 17 amino acids long. Germline V CDR1 and CDR2: LGHNA, YSLEER. The CDR3 spells CASSQVPSIQGAYEQYF. CDR3 DNA: TGCGCCAGCAGCCAAGTCCCCAGTATTCAGGGGGCCTACGAGCAGTACTTC.